The T cell receptor beta chain under discussion was sequenced for a study of T-cell memory formation after mild COVID-19. Study at large: The TCR clusters were mostly specific to one donor. Study-level results: CD4/CD8 balance held among clones contracting day 15 to 85, and later expanders leaned CD4+. CD4+ contracting clones were found mainly in CM and EM, and CD8+ ones in EMRA.

cDNA libraries for TCR alpha and TCR beta, carrying sample barcodes and UMIs, came from 5'RACE with constant-segment primers. Using its own MiXCR run on the 5' RACE reads, TCRdb lists one record per CDR3 protein. Of 430,000 or so distinct CDR3 sequences in the sample, roughly 25% were seen once. Note on this clonotype: Its antigen is currently unknown.

Sequences were obtained from PBMCs or a T cell subset sorted from them (not recorded which). The receptor was derived from an adult woman who had mild COVID-19 (a few samples of this study predate the infection). Cell type and time point are not known.

CDR3 in DNA: TGCGCCAGCAGACGAGATGAGACCCAGTACTTC. Translating gives CASRRDETQYF. The gene calls are TRBV5-1 and TRBJ2-5; D is unclear. The V and J ends lost 5 bases and 5 bases respectively, with 7 bases between them. The CDR3 contains 11 residues. Looked up from germline, CDR1 is SGHRS and CDR2 is YFSETQ.